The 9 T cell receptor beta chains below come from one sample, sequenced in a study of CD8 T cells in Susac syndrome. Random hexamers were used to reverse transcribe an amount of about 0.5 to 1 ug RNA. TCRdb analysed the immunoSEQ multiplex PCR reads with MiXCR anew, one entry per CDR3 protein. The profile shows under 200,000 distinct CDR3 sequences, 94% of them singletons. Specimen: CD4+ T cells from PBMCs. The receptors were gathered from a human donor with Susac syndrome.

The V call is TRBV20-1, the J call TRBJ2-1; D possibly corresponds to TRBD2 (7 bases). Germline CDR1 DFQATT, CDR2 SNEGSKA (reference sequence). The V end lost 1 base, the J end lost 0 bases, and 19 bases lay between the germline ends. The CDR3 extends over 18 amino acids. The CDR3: CSARATGGLSRSYNEQFF. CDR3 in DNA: TGCAGTGCTAGAGCTACGGGGGGCCTATCTCGCTCCTACAATGAGCAGTTCTTC.

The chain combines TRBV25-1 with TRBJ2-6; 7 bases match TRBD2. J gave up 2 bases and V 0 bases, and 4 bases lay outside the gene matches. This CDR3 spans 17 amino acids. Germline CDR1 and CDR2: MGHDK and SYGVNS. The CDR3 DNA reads TGTGCCAGCAGTGAATACCCCGCGGGGGCTGGGGCCAACGTCCTGACTTTC. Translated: CASSEYPAGAGANVLTF.

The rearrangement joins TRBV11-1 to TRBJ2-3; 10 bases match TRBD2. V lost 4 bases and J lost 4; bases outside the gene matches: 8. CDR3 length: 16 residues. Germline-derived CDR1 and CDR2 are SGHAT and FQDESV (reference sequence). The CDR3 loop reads CASSWPVAGGPDTQYF. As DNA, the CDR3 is TGTGCCAGCAGCTGGCCAGTAGCGGGGGGCCCAGATACGCAGTATTTT.

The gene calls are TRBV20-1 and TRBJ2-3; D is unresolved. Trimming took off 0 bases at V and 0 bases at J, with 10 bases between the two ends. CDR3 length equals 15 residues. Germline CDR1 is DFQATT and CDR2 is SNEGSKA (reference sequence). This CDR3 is CSARDRITSTDTQYF. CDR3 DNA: TGCAGTGCTAGAGATCGGATTACCAGCACAGATACGCAGTATTTT.

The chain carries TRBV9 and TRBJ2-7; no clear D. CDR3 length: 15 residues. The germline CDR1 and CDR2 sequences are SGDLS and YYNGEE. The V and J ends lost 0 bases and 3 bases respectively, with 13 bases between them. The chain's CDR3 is CASSVGLSNGYEQYF. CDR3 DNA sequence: TGTGCCAGCAGCGTAGGTTTATCTAACGGCTACGAGCAGTACTTC.

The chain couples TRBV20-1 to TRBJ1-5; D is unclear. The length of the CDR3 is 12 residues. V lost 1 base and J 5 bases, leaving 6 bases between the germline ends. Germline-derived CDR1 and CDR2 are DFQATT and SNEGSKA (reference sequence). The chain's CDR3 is CSARVADQPQHF. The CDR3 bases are TGCAGTGCTAGAGTCGCGGATCAGCCCCAGCATTTT.

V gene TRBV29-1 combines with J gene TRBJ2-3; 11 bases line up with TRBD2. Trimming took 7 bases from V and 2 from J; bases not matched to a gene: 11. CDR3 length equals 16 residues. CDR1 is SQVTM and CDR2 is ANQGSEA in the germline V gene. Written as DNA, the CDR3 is TGCAGCGCCCGGGGACTAGCGGATGAACCCACAGATACGCAGTATTTT. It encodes CSARGLADEPTDTQYF.

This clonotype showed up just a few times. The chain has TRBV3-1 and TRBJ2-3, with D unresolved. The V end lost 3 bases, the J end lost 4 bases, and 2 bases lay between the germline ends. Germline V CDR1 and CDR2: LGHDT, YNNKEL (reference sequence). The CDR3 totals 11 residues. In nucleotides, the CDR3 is TGTGCCAGCAGCCAGTCAGATACGCAGTATTTT. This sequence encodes CASSQSDTQYF.

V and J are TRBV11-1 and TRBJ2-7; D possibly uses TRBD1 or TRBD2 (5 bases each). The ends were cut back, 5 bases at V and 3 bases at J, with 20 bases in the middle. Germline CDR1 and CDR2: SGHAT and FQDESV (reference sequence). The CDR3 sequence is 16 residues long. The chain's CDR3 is CASSDTTGRRYYEQYF. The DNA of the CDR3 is TGTGCCAGCAGCGATACAACGGGACGGCGGTACTACGAGCAGTACTTC.